Listed below are T cell receptor beta chains from one sample, sequenced in a study of technical replicates of blood from a handful of donors. Clones were sequenced by immunoSEQ multiplex PCR, and TCRdb holds only the in-frame ones, with some missing. The table has about 93,000 clones, roughly 96% seen once. Sequencing input: T cells isolated from PBMCs. The receptors stem from a human donor in good health. The CDR3 runs from the conserved cysteine through the conserved F or W.

j_gene	v_gene	CDR3aa
TRBJ1-3	TRBV7-9	CASSLPDEGGGNTIYF
TRBJ2-3	TRBV6-4	CASSDTSGGADTQYF
TRBJ2-7	TRBV13	CASSSALTGTSGYEQYF
TRBJ2-6	TRBV19	CASSILWSSGANVLTF
TRBJ1-6	TRBV7-9	CASSLHRYTSSYNSPLHF
TRBJ2-2	TRBV19	CASSLGGTGELFF
TRBJ1-1	TRBV9	CASSRQETGVNTEAFF
TRBJ2-7	TRBV7-2	CASSLVPLAGDEQYF
TRBJ1-3	TRBV7-8	CASRQGAIRAWSGNTIYF
TRBJ2-5	TRBV6-1	CASRWDRGGETQYF
TRBJ2-2	TRBV28	CASSLWDRSLNTGELFF
TRBJ2-1	TRBV5-4	CASSLDRTTYNEQFF
TRBJ1-1	TRBV12-5	CASGLAGREAFF
TRBJ2-5	TRBV7-8	CASSLGQKYQETQYF
TRBJ1-2	TRBV6-5	CASSYNQGGGGYTF
TRBJ2-1	TRBV6-4	CASSDGQGAYNEQFF
TRBJ1-2	TRBV2	CASRMGQGNGYTF
TRBJ2-1	TRBV5-1	CASSEGLAGGPDEQFF
TRBJ1-6	TRBV6-5	CASSYTGEYNSPLHF
TRBJ2-1	TRBV5-1	CASSFSGGEIVFEQFF
TRBJ2-7	TRBV29-1	CSVEDDRAYEQYF
TRBJ1-1	TRBV5-5	CASSWRGQGQSEAFF
TRBJ1-5	TRBV5-4	CASSYDRDQPQHF
TRBJ2-7	TRBV6-5	CASSYSNGGKQYF
TRBJ2-1	TRBV4-1	CASSPRGDYNEQFF
TRBJ2-7	TRBV27	CASSLNRGSYEQYF
TRBJ2-5	TRBV2	CASSEIGLAVQETQYF
TRBJ2-5	TRBV30	CAWSSNQETQYF
TRBJ1-3	TRBV27	CASSLGSEDTIYF
TRBJ2-5	TRBV28	CASNLPQGQVGETQYF
TRBJ1-2	TRBV30	CAWSADRVRVYGYTF
TRBJ2-2	TRBV28	CASSLPPLELFF
TRBJ1-2	TRBV9	CASSVAGGGENYGYTF
TRBJ2-3	TRBV9	CASSYSGGARDTQYF
TRBJ2-3	TRBV7-8	CASSLWRTDTQYF
TRBJ2-7	TRBV5-4	CASSSGPSNRDEQYF
TRBJ2-1	TRBV12-5	CASGLAKTGASGRVADNEQFF
TRBJ2-3	TRBV27	CASSRLAGIADTQYF
TRBJ2-1	TRBV28	CASSFDLGGLAGVGNEQFF
TRBJ2-7	TRBV27	CASSLSAGGSYEQYF
TRBJ1-2	TRBV29-1	CSVTQGIGANYGYTF
TRBJ1-5	TRBV5-1	CASSTGTGDQPQHF
TRBJ1-4	TRBV9	CASSAQGSGEEKLFF
TRBJ2-1	TRBV19	CASSTIQGQRLANEQFF
TRBJ1-5	TRBV2	CASVGERDQPQHF
TRBJ2-1	TRBV5-1	CASSLVVASGYNEQFF
TRBJ2-7	TRBV10-3	CAISEGAGGPYEQYF
TRBJ1-3	TRBV4-1	CASSQGAGWDTIYF
TRBJ1-1	TRBV15	CATSRDGMRRGNTEAFF
TRBJ1-1	TRBV21-1	CASSLRAGGNYTEAFF
TRBJ1-5	TRBV6-5	CASSPGGMGNQPQHF
TRBJ2-1	TRBV29-1	CSVGAGYDEQFF
TRBJ1-5	TRBV29-1	CSVEEVPGGNQPQHF
TRBJ1-1	TRBV19	CASSIGQGGNTEAFF